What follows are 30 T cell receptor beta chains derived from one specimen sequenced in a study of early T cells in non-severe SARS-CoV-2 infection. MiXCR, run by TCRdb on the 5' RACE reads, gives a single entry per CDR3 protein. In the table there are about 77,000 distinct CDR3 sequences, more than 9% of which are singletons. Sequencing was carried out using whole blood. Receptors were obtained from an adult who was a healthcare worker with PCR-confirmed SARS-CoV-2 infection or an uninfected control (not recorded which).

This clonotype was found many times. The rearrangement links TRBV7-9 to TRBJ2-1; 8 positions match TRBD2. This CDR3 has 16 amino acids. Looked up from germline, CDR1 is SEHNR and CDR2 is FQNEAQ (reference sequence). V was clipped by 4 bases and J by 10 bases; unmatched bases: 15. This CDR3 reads CASSSPGIAGSKEQFF. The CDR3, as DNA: TGTGCCAGCAGCTCCCCTGGGATAGCGGGAAGTAAGGAGCAGTTCTTC.

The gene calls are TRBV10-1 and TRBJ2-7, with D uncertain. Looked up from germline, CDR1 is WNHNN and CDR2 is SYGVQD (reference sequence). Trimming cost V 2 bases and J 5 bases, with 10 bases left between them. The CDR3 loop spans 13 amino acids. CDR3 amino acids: CASSERPTDEQYF. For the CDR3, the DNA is TGCGCCAGCAGTGAGAGGCCCACCGACGAGCAGTACTTC.

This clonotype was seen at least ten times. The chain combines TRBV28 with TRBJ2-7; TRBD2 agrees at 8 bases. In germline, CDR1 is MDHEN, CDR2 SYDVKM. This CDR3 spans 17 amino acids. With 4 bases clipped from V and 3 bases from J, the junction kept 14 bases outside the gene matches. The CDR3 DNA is TGTGCCAGCAGTTCGGGAGGGGGGCTAGACGATTTCTACGAGCAGTACTTC. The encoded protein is CASSSGGGLDDFYEQYF.

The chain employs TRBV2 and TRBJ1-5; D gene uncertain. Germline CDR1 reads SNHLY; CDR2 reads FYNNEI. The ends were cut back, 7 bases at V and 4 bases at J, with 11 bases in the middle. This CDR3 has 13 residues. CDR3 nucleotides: TGTGCCAGCATGATGAGGGTAAATCAGCCCCAGCATTTT. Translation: CASMMRVNQPQHF. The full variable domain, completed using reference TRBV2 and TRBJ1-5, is EPEVTQTPSHQVTQMGQEVILRCVPISNHLYFYWYRQILGQKVEFLVSFYNNEISEKSEIFDDQFSVERPDGSNFTLKIRSTKLEDSAMYFCASMMRVNQPQHFGDGTRLSIL.

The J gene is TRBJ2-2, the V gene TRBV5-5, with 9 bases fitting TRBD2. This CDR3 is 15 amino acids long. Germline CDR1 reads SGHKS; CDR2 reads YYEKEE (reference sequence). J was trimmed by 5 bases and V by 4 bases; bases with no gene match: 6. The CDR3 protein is CASSRRTSETGELFF. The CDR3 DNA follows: TGTGCCAGCAGCCGTAGGACTAGCGAAACCGGGGAGCTGTTTTTT.

CDR3 nucleotides: TGTGCCAGCAGCCATACCTTAGCGGGAGGAGGGGCAGATACGCAGTATTTT. Protein: CASSHTLAGGGADTQYF. The rearrangement uses TRBV7-9 and TRBJ2-3; 10 nucleotides match TRBD2. This CDR3 region has 17 residues. Per germline, CDR1 SEHNR and CDR2 FQNEAQ (reference sequence). V lost 5 bases to trimming and J lost 4 bases; unmatched junction nucleotides: 12.

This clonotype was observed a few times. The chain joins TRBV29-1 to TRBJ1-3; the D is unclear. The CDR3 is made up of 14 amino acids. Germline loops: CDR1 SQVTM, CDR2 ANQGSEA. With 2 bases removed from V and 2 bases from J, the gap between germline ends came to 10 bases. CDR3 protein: CSVEFGAAGNTIYF. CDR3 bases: TGCAGCGTTGAATTCGGCGCCGCTGGAAACACCATATATTTT.

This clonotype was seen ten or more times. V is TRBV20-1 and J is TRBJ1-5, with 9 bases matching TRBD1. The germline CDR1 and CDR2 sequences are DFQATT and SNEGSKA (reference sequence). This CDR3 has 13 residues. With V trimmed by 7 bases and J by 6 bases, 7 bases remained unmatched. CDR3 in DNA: TGCAGTGGAAGGACAGGGGTGTTTCAGCCCCAGCATTTT. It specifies CSGRTGVFQPQHF.

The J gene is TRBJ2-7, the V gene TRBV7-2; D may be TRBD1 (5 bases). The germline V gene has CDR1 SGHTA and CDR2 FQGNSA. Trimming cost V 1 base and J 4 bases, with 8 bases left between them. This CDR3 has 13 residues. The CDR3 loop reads CASSLGQIYEQYF. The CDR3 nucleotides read TGTGCCAGCAGCTTAGGACAGATTTACGAGCAGTACTTC.

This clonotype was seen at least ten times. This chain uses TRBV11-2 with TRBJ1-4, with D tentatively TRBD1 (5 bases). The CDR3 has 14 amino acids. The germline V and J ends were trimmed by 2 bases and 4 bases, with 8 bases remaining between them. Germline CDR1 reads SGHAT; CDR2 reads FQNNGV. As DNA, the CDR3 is TGTGCCAGCAGCTTATCACAGGTTAATGAAAAACTGTTTTTT. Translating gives CASSLSQVNEKLFF.

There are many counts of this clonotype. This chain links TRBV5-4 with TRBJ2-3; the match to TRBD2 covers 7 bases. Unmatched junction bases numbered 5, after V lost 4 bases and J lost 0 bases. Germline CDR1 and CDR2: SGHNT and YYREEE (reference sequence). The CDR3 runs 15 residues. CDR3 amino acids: CASSGGVTSTDTQYF. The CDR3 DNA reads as TGTGCCAGCAGCGGGGGGGTGACTAGCACAGATACGCAGTATTTT.

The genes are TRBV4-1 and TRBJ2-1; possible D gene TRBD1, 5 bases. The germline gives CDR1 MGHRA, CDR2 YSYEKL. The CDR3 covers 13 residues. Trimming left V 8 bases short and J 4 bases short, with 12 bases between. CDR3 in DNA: TGCGCCAGCGGACATCTTATTTACAATGAGCAGTTCTTC. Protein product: CASGHLIYNEQFF.

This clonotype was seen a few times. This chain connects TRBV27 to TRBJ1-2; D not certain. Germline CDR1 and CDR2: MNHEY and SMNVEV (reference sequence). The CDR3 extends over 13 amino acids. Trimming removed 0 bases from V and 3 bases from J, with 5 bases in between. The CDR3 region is CASSLSMDYGYTF. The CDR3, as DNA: TGTGCCAGCAGTTTATCGATGGACTATGGCTACACCTTC.

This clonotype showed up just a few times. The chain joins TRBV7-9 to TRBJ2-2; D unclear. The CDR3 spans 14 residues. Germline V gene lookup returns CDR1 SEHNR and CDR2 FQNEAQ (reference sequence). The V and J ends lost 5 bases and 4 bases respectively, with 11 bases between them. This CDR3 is CASSPRHPTGELFF. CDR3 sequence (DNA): TGTGCCAGCAGCCCACGACACCCCACCGGGGAGCTGTTTTTT.

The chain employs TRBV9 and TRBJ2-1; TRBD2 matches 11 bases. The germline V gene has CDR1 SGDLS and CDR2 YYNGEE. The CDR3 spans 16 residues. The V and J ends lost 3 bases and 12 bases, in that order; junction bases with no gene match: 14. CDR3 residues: CASSAAGTSGSVGQFF. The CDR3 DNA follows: TGTGCCAGCAGCGCTGCCGGGACTAGCGGAAGCGTGGGGCAGTTCTTC.

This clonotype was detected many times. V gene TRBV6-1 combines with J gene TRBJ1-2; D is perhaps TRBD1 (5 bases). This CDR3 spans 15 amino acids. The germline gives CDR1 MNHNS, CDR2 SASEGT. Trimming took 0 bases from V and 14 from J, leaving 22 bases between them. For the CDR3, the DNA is TGTGCCAGCAGTGAAGCCCCCCAGGGAGGACGCTACAAAACCTTC. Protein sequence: CASSEAPQGGRYKTF.

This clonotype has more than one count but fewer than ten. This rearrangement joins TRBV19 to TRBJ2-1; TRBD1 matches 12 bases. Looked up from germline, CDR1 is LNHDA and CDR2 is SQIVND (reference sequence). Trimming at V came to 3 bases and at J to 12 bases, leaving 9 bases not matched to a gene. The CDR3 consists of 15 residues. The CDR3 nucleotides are TGTGCCAGTAGTATTGGGACAGGGGGCTTAAGCGGGCAGTTCTTC. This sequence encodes CASSIGTGGLSGQFF.

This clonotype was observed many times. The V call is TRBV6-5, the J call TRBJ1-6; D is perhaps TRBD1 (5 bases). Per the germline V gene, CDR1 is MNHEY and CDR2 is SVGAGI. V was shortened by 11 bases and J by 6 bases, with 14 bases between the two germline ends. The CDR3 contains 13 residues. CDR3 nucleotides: TGTGCCGGTGCTCGACAGATTAATTCACCCCTCCACTTT. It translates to CAGARQINSPLHF.

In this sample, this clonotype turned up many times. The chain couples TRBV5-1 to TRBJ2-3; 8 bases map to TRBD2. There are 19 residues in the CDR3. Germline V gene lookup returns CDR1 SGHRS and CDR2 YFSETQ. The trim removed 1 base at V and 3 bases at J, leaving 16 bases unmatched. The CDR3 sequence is CASSLRREVPRAATDTQYF. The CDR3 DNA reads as TGCGCCAGCAGCTTGAGGCGGGAGGTCCCGCGAGCTGCGACAGATACGCAGTATTTT. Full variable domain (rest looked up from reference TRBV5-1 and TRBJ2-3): KAGVTQTPRYLIKTRGQQVTLSCSPISGHRSVSWYQQTPGQGLQFLFEYFSETQRNKGNFPGRFSGRQFSNSRSEMNVSTLELGDSALYLCASSLRREVPRAATDTQYFGPGTRLTVL.

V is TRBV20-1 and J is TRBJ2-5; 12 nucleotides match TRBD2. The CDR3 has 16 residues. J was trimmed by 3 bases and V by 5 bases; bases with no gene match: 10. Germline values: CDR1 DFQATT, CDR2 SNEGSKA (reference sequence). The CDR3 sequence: CSAVFRTSGVKETQYF. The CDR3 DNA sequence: TGCAGTGCTGTCTTCCGGACTAGCGGGGTGAAAGAGACCCAGTACTTC.

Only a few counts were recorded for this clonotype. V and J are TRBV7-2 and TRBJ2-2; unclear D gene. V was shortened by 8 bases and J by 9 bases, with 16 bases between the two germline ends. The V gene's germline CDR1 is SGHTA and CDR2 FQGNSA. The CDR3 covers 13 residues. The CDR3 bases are TGTGCCAGCTCATTCGGAGTGTTGCGGGAGCTGTTTTTT. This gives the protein CASSFGVLRELFF.

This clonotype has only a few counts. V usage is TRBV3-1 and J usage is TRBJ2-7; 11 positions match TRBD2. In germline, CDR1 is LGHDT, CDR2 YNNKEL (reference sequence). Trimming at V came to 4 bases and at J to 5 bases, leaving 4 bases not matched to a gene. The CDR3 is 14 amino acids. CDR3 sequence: CASSRGLAGHEQYF. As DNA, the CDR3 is TGTGCCAGCAGCCGAGGACTAGCGGGCCACGAGCAGTACTTC.

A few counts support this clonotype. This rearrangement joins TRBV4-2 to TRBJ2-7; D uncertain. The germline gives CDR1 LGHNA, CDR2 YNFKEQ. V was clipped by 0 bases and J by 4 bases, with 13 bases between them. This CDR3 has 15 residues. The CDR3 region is CASSQETFRAYEQYF. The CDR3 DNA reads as TGTGCCAGCAGCCAAGAGACTTTCAGAGCATACGAGCAGTACTTC.

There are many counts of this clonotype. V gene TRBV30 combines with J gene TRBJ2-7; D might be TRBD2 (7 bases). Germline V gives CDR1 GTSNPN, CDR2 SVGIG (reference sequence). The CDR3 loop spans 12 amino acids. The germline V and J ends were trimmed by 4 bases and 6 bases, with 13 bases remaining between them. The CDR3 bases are TGTGCCTGGAAAGGGGGAGGGATCGAGCAGTACTTC. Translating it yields CAWKGGGIEQYF.

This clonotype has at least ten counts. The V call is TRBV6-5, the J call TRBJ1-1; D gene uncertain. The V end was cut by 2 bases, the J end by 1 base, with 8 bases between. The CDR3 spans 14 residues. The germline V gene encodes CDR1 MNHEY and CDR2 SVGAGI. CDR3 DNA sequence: TGTGCCAGCAGTTACCAGAACCAGAACACTGAAGCTTTCTTT. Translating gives CASSYQNQNTEAFF.

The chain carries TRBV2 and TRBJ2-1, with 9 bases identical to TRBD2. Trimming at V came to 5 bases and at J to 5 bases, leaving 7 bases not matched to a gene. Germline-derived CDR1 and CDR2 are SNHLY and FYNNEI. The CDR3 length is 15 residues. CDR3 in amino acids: CASSFRRTSDNEQFF. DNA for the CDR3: TGTGCCAGCAGTTTTCGGCGGACTAGCGACAATGAGCAGTTCTTC.

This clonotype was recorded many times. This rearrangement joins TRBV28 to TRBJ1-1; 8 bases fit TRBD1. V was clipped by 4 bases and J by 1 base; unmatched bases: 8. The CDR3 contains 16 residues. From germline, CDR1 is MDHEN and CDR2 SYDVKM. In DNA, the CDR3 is TGTGCCAGCAGTTCCGCAGGGGGCGTTTCGAACACTGAAGCTTTCTTT. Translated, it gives CASSSAGGVSNTEAFF.

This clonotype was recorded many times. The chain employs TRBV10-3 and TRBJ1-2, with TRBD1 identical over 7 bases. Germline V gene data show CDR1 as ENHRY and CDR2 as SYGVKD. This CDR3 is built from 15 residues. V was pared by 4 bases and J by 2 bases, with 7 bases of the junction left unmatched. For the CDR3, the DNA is TGTGCCATCAGTGGGGCCCCGGGACAGAACTATGGCTACACCTTC. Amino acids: CAISGAPGQNYGYTF.

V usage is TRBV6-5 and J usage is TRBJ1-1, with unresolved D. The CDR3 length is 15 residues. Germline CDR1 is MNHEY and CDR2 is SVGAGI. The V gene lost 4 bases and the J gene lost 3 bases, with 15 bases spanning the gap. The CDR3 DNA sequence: TGTGCCAGCAGTTGGATGGGCGTCCGGCACACTGAAGCTTTCTTT. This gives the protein CASSWMGVRHTEAFF.

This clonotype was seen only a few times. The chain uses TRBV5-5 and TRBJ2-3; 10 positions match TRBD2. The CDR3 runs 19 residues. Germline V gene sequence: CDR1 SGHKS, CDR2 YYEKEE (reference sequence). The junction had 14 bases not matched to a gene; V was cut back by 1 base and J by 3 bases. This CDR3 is CASSLSGGLAGAPTDTQYF. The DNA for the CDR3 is TGTGCCAGCAGCTTGTCAGGGGGCCTAGCGGGAGCCCCTACAGATACGCAGTATTTT. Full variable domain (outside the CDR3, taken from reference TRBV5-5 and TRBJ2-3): DAGVTQSPTHLIKTRGQQVTLRCSPISGHKSVSWYQQVLGQGPQFIFQYYEKEERGRGNFPDRFSARQFPNYSSELNVNALLLGDSALYLCASSLSGGLAGAPTDTQYFGPGTRLTVL.